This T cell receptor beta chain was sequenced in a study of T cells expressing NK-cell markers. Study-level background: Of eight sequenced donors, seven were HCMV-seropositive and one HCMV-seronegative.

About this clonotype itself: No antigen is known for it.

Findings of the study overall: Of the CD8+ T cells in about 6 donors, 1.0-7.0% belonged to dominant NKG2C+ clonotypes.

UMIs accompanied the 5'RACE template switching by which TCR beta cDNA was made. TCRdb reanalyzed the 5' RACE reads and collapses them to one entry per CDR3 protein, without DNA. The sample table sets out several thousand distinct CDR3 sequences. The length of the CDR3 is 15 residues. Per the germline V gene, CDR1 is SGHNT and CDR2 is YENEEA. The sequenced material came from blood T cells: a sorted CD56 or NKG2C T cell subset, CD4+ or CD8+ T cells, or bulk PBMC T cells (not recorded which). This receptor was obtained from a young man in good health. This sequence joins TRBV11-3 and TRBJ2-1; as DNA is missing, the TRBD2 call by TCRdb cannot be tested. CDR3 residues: CASSPGALATLGQFF.